The 19 T cell receptor beta chains presented below share a single source sample, sequenced in a study of beta chain features in type 1 diabetes. The antigens these receptors bind are not known. Investigators reverse transcribed all isolated RNA, so they sequenced expressed TCRB transcripts. The repertoire was sequenced with immunoSEQ multiplex PCR; TCRdb's copy has only in-frame clones and lacks some. The profile shows about 660,000 clones, more than 13% of them singletons. Study-wide points: Moderate yet significant TCRB CDR3 shortening was seen in Type 1 diabetes patients in all four CD4+ subsets.

Sequenced: naive CD4+ T cells from blood. The receptors were gathered from a man aged 18-30 years with type 1 diabetes.

V is TRBV30 and J is TRBJ2-3, with 8 bases fitting TRBD1. The CDR3 length is 14 residues. The germline V gene encodes CDR1 GTSNPN and CDR2 SVGIG (reference sequence). J was trimmed by 2 bases and V by 4 bases; bases with no gene match: 5. In nucleotides, the CDR3 is TGTGCCTGGACCCGACAGGGGCCCACAGATACGCAGTATTTT. The encoded protein is CAWTRQGPTDTQYF. Variable domain in full (rest from reference TRBV30 and TRBJ2-3): SQTIHQWPATLVQPVGSPLSLECTVEGTSNPNLYWYRQAAGRGLQLLFYSVGIGQISSEVPQNLSASRPQDRQFILSSKKLLLSDSGFYLCAWTRQGPTDTQYFGPGTRLTVL.

This clone was observed a handful of times. The V gene is TRBV6-5, the J gene TRBJ2-5, with D unclear. CDR3 size: 14 residues. Trimming took 2 bases from V and 5 from J, leaving 12 bases between them. The V gene's germline CDR1 is MNHEY and CDR2 SVGAGI. CDR3 sequence reads: CASSYGLEKETQYF. CDR3 nucleotides: TGTGCCAGCAGTTACGGGCTAGAGAAGGAGACCCAGTACTTC.

The gene calls are TRBV5-1 and TRBJ2-1; maybe TRBD2 (6 bases). V lost 0 bases and J lost 2, with 9 bases in between. This CDR3 contains 15 residues. The germline V gene has CDR1 SGHRS and CDR2 YFSETQ. The CDR3 DNA is TGCGCCAGCAGCTTGGCCGCGGGGACCTACAATGAGCAGTTCTTC. Translation gives CASSLAAGTYNEQFF.

This clone was recorded a few times. This chain joins TRBV7-9 and TRBJ2-1; perhaps TRBD1 as D (6 bases). Germline values: CDR1 SEHNR, CDR2 FQNEAQ (reference sequence). CDR3 length equals 15 residues. Trimming left V 1 base short and J 2 bases short, with 9 bases between. CDR3 loop: CASSLVGTTYNEQFF. CDR3 DNA: TGTGCCAGCAGCTTAGTTGGGACAACCTACAATGAGCAGTTCTTC.

This sequence joins TRBV29-1 and TRBJ1-1; the match to TRBD1 covers 7 bases. The CDR3 runs 15 residues. J gave up 1 base and V 7 bases, and 12 bases lay outside the gene matches. Germline CDR1 SQVTM, CDR2 ANQGSEA. Here the CDR3 reads CSASTGSIENTEAFF. CDR3 DNA: TGCAGCGCTTCGACAGGGTCGATCGAGAACACTGAAGCTTTCTTT. The full variable domain, completed using reference TRBV29-1 and TRBJ1-1, is SAVISQKPSRDICQRGTSLTIQCQVDSQVTMMFWYRQQPGQSLTLIATANQGSEATYESGFVIDKFPISRPNLTFSTLTVSNMSPEDSSIYLCSASTGSIENTEAFFGQGTRLTVV.

The chain employs TRBV30 and TRBJ1-6, with TRBD1 as a possible D gene (6 bases). Germline loops: CDR1 GTSNPN, CDR2 SVGIG (reference sequence). V lost 7 bases, J lost 6 bases, and 13 bases lay in between. The CDR3 extends over 13 amino acids. CDR3 region: CAFSGHFNSPLHF. The CDR3 nucleotides are TGTGCCTTCTCGGGACACTTTAATTCACCCCTCCACTTT.

In its sample, this clone was seen a few times. This rearrangement joins TRBV14 to TRBJ1-2; a possible D gene is TRBD1 (5 bases). CDR1 and CDR2 (germline): SGHDN, FVKESK. Deletions cut 3 bases from V and 1 base from J, with 6 bases between. The CDR3 loop spans 13 amino acids. Here the CDR3 reads CASSHGHNYGYTF. CDR3 coding DNA: TGTGCCAGCAGCCACGGACATAACTATGGCTACACCTTC. Using reference TRBV14 and TRBJ1-2 for the parts outside the CDR3, the full variable domain is EAGVTQFPSHSVIEKGQTVTLRCDPISGHDNLYWYRRVMGKEIKFLLHFVKESKQDESGMPNNRFLAERTGGTYSTLKVQPAELEDSGVYFCASSHGHNYGYTFGSGTRLTVV.

The chain joins TRBV7-2 to TRBJ1-1; no firm D call. CDR1 is SGHTA, CDR2 FQGNSA, per germline. The V end lost 4 bases, the J end lost 1 base, and 16 bases lay between the germline ends. This CDR3 has 16 residues. The chain's CDR3 is CASSWGRGSGNTEAFF. CDR3 sequence (DNA): TGTGCCAGCAGCTGGGGTAGAGGCTCGGGGAACACTGAAGCTTTCTTT.

This clone came up a few times. This chain joins TRBV30 and TRBJ1-5; tentative D call: TRBD1 (6 bases). Germline-derived CDR1 and CDR2 are GTSNPN and SVGIG (reference sequence). The CDR3 is 14 residues long. The germline V and J ends were trimmed by 4 bases and 6 bases, with 16 bases remaining between them. The CDR3 DNA follows: TGTGCCTGGACCGTATCGGGGGCTATTCAGCCCCAGCATTTT. Protein sequence: CAWTVSGAIQPQHF.

This clone came up a few times. The chain is built from TRBV28 and TRBJ2-1, with 10 nucleotides matching TRBD2. In germline, CDR1 is MDHEN, CDR2 SYDVKM. This CDR3 comprises 14 residues. The junction had 3 bases not matched to a gene; V was cut back by 8 bases and J by 2 bases. The CDR3 is CASGLAGAYNEQFF. CDR3 coding DNA: TGTGCCAGCGGCCTAGCGGGGGCCTACAATGAGCAGTTCTTC.

V is TRBV28 and J is TRBJ2-7; D is possibly TRBD1 (5 bases). The CDR3 length is 14 residues. Trimming left V 2 bases short and J 2 bases short, with 10 bases between. Germline V gene lookup returns CDR1 MDHEN and CDR2 SYDVKM. CDR3 amino acids: CASSLRLGPYEQYF. DNA for the CDR3: TGTGCCAGCAGTTTAAGATTGGGGCCCTACGAGCAGTACTTC.

The chain is built from TRBV10-3 and TRBJ2-6; D gene uncertain. Germline CDR1 is ENHRY and CDR2 is SYGVKD. CDR3 length: 11 residues. The V end lost 11 bases, the J end lost 4 bases, and 6 bases lay between the germline ends. Here the CDR3 reads CAASGANVLTF. The CDR3 DNA reads TGTGCCGCGTCGGGGGCCAACGTCCTGACTTTC.

The chain recombines TRBV7-2 with TRBJ2-1; perhaps TRBD1 as D (6 bases). V was trimmed by 1 base and J by 8 bases, leaving 18 bases between them. The CDR3 has 16 amino acids. The germline V gene encodes CDR1 SGHTA and CDR2 FQGNSA. CDR3 amino acids: CASSLGRRGVADEQFF. The CDR3 bases are TGTGCCAGCAGCTTAGGGCGCAGGGGAGTAGCAGATGAGCAGTTCTTC.

This clone was recorded a few times. The V and J genes are TRBV29-1 and TRBJ1-2, with D uncertain. Germline CDR1 reads SQVTM; CDR2 reads ANQGSEA. The germline V and J ends were trimmed by 8 bases and 8 bases, with 6 bases remaining between them. This CDR3 comprises 8 residues. The CDR3 loop is CSSDGYTF. CDR3 in DNA: TGCAGCTCGGACGGCTACACCTTC.

The V gene is TRBV9, the J gene TRBJ2-5, with D perhaps TRBD2 (6 bases). This CDR3 is built from 16 residues. The V gene lost 2 bases and the J gene lost 5 bases, with 19 bases spanning the gap. Germline V gene lookup returns CDR1 SGDLS and CDR2 YYNGEE. This CDR3 reads CASSVLVAAGGETQYF. CDR3 sequence (DNA): TGTGCCAGCAGCGTTTTAGTAGCGGCCGGAGGGGAGACCCAGTACTTC.

The table lists this clone with a few counts. The chain uses TRBV10-3 and TRBJ2-3, with D perhaps TRBD2 (6 bases). V gave up 5 bases and J gave up 4 bases, with 10 bases separating them. Germline lookup yields CDR1 ENHRY and CDR2 SYGVKD. The CDR3 has 13 residues. CDR3: CAISMEGSDTQYF. The DNA of the CDR3 is TGTGCCATCAGTATGGAGGGCTCAGATACGCAGTATTTT.

Only a few counts were recorded for this clone. The chain recombines TRBV10-3 with TRBJ1-2, with D uncertain. The germline CDR1 and CDR2 sequences are ENHRY and SYGVKD. The CDR3 is 15 residues long. V was clipped by 3 bases and J by 8 bases, with 19 bases between them. This chain's CDR3 is CAISDMAAGTGGYTF. The CDR3 nucleotides read TGTGCCATCAGTGATATGGCGGCGGGTACCGGCGGCTACACCTTC.

The DNA for the CDR3 is TGTGCCAGCAGTCAGGATCAGCCCCAGCATTTT. Amino acids: CASSQDQPQHF. This sequence joins TRBV2 and TRBJ1-5, with D uncertain. V was clipped by 5 bases and J by 5 bases, with 4 bases between them. The CDR3 is 11 residues long. Germline lookup yields CDR1 SNHLY and CDR2 FYNNEI.

The chain recombines TRBV6-5 with TRBJ2-3; 9 nucleotides match TRBD2. Germline lookup yields CDR1 MNHEY and CDR2 SVGAGI. This CDR3 region has 15 residues. The trim removed 5 bases at V and 5 bases at J, leaving 8 bases unmatched. In DNA, the CDR3 is TGTGCCAGCAGTCCGCGGGAGGGCCCTGGAGATACGCAGTATTTT. Translating gives CASSPREGPGDTQYF.